This is a list of T cell receptor beta chains from one sample in a study of T cell changes during pregnancy in multiple sclerosis. Some clones are missing from TCRdb's copy, which holds only in-frame ones; the method was immunoSEQ multiplex PCR. The data show around 45,000 clones, more than 80% seen once. Source: CD4+ T cells from peripheral blood mononuclear cells, taken before pregnancy. The receptors stem from a female donor with multiple sclerosis, enrolled in a pregnancy study. The CDR3 runs from the conserved cysteine through the conserved F or W. The D gene is left open where the match is weak. Expanded clones are given a class, and other clones once, few, many or no size at all.

TRBD1	14	once	TRBJ1-6	TRBV19	CASSTDRADSPLHF	TGTGCCAGTAGTACGGACAGGGCCGATTCACCCCTCCACTTT
NA	15	NA	TRBJ2-7	TRBV15	CATSAGGPPGNEQYF	TGTGCCACCAGCGCAGGAGGACCCCCGGGAAACGAGCAGTACTTC
NA	12	NA	TRBJ1-6	TRBV25-1	CASRQYNSPLHF	TGTGCCAGCAGACAGTATAATTCACCCCTCCACTTT
TRBD1	15	NA	TRBJ1-1	TRBV7-8	CASSSRTGANTEAFF	TGTGCCAGCAGCTCGAGGACAGGAGCCAACACTGAAGCTTTCTTT
TRBD1	14	NA	TRBJ2-7	TRBV9	CASSPWTGGYEQYF	TGTGCCAGCAGCCCTTGGACAGGGGGCTACGAGCAGTACTTC
TRBD1	16	NA	TRBJ2-4	TRBV6-1	CASSAPTGGAGNIQYF	TGTGCCAGCAGTGCACCGACAGGGGGTGCCGGAAACATTCAGTACTTC
NA	12	NA	TRBJ2-5	TRBV18	CASSLKEETQYF	TGTGCCAGCTCCCTAAAGGAGGAGACCCAGTACTTC
NA	14	NA	TRBJ2-1	TRBV7-7	CASSLGQIYNEQFF	TGTGCCAGCAGCTTAGGACAGATTTACAATGAGCAGTTCTTC
TRBD2	15	NA	TRBJ2-3	TRBV28	CASSPTASGTDTQYF	TGTGCCAGCAGTCCCACGGCTAGCGGAACAGATACGCAGTATTTT
TRBD2	16	NA	TRBJ2-7	TRBV7-6	CASSLGSGGGIYEQYF	TGTGCCAGCAGCTTAGGGAGCGGGGGGGGAATCTACGAGCAGTACTTC
TRBD1	15	NA	TRBJ1-1	TRBV7-9	CASSLAPTGGTEAFF	TGTGCCAGCAGCTTAGCGCCCACAGGGGGCACTGAAGCTTTCTTT
TRBD2	18	NA	TRBJ2-1	TRBV11-2	CASSPRGGYRSSYNEQFF	TGTGCCAGCAGCCCTCGGGGGGGTTATCGGAGCTCCTACAATGAGCAGTTCTTC
TRBD2	15	NA	TRBJ2-3	TRBV19	CASSISGSKTDTQYF	TGTGCCAGTAGTATTAGCGGGAGTAAGACAGATACGCAGTATTTT
NA	14	NA	TRBJ1-5	TRBV2	CASSGGEWNQPQHF	TGTGCCAGCAGCGGGGGTGAGTGGAATCAGCCCCAGCATTTT
TRBD1	14	NA	TRBJ2-7	TRBV6-1	CASSERDRVREQYF	TGTGCCAGCAGTGAAAGGGACAGGGTGAGGGAGCAGTACTTC
TRBD1	16	NA	TRBJ1-2	TRBV14	CASSHPGQGTNYGYTF	TGTGCCAGCAGCCACCCGGGACAGGGGACTAACTATGGCTACACCTTC
TRBD2	19	NA	TRBJ2-7	TRBV7-9	CASSSGRAGGPPFFYEQYF	TGTGCCAGCAGCTCCGGTAGAGCGGGAGGGCCGCCGTTTTTCTACGAGCAGTACTTC
TRBD2	18	NA	TRBJ2-2	TRBV4-2	CASSRLVAGGFSAGELFF	TGTGCCAGCAGTCGATTGGTGGCGGGAGGGTTTTCGGCCGGGGAGCTGTTTTTT
TRBD1	14	NA	TRBJ1-1	TRBV28	CASSQQGVNTEAFF	TGTGCCAGCAGTCAACAGGGGGTGAACACTGAAGCTTTCTTT
NA	14	few	TRBJ1-5	TRBV7-9	CASSPGTSNQPQHF	TGTGCCAGCAGCCCAGGCACTAGCAATCAGCCCCAGCATTTT
NA	14	NA	TRBJ2-3	TRBV7-3	CASSLLGSGDTQYF	TGTGCCAGCAGCTTACTAGGGAGTGGAGATACGCAGTATTTT
TRBD2	15	NA	TRBJ2-2	TRBV2	CASRGAGRNTGELFF	TGTGCCAGCAGGGGAGCGGGAAGGAACACCGGGGAGCTGTTTTTT
TRBD2	19	once	TRBJ2-3	TRBV19	CASSRTSGRPTAHTDTQYF	TGTGCCAGTAGTAGGACTAGCGGGAGGCCTACTGCCCACACAGATACGCAGTATTTT
TRBD2	15	NA	TRBJ2-1	TRBV2	CASSERRGGSNEQFF	TGTGCCAGCAGTGAGCGGCGGGGGGGCTCGAATGAGCAGTTCTTC
TRBD2	16	NA	TRBJ2-4	TRBV7-2	CASSLVLAGAKNIQYF	TGTGCCAGCAGCTTAGTGCTAGCGGGAGCCAAAAACATTCAGTACTTC
NA	14	NA	TRBJ1-1	TRBV6-6	CASSYSPEITEAFF	TGTGCCAGCAGTTACAGTCCGGAGATAACTGAAGCTTTCTTT
TRBD2	16	NA	TRBJ2-3	TRBV7-2	CASSKDQRGVADTQYF	TGTGCCAGCAGCAAAGACCAGCGGGGGGTCGCAGATACGCAGTATTTT
TRBD1	16	few	TRBJ2-2	TRBV6-5	CASSYSWTGQAGELFF	TGTGCCAGCAGTTACTCCTGGACAGGGCAGGCCGGGGAGCTGTTTTTT
TRBD2	15	NA	TRBJ2-2	TRBV19	CASSGSGGETGELFF	TGTGCCAGTAGTGGGAGCGGGGGGGAAACCGGGGAGCTGTTTTTT
TRBD1	15	NA	TRBJ2-5	TRBV10-3	CAIKEGQGPFEAQYF	TGTGCCATCAAAGAGGGACAGGGGCCCTTTGAGGCCCAGTACTTC